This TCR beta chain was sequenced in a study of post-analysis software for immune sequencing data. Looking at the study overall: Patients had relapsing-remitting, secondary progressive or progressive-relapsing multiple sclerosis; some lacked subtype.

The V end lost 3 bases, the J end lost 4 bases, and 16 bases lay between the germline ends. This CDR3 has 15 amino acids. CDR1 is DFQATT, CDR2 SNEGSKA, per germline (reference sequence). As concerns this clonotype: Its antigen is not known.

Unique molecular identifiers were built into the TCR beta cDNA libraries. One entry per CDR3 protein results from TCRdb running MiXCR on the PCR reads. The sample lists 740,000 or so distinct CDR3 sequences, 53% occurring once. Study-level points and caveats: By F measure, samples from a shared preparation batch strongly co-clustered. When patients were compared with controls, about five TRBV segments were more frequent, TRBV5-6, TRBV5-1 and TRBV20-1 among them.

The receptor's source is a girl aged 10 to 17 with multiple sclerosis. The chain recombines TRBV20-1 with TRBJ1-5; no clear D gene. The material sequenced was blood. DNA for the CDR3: TGCAGTGCTAGTAAGGTTGGCATCAGGAATCAGCCCCAGCATTTT. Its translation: CSASKVGIRNQPQHF.